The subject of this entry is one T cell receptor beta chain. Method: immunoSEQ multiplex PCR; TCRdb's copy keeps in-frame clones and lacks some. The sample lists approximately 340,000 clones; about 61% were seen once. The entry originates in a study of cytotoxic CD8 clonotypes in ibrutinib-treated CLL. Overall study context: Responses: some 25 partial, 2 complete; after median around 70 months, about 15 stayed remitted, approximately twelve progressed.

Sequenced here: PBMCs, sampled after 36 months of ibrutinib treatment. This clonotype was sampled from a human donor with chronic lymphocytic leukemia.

The CDR3 region is CARSLKTGTSGNTIYF. DNA of the CDR3: TGTGCCAGAAGCTTGAAAACAGGGACCTCTGGAAACACCATATATTTT. V gene TRBV5-3 combines with J gene TRBJ1-3; perhaps TRBD1 as D (6 bases). TRBV5-3 is treated as an ORF (open reading frame) with a function not yet certain. Trimming left V 1 base short and J 0 bases short, with 11 bases between. There are 16 residues in the CDR3.